This T cell receptor beta chain derives from a study of OX40 agonist ivuxolimab in advanced cancers. Whole-study context: Patients got intravenous ivuxolimab at 0.01 to 10 mg/kg every 2 weeks.

Germline V lookup: CDR1 MNHEY, CDR2 SMNVEV (reference sequence). With 8 bases removed from V and 7 bases from J, the gap between germline ends came to 10 bases. CDR3 length equals 11 residues. Broader study findings: Also showing low normalized T-cell clonal expansion were some of the nonresponders. Doses of 0.1 to 3.0 mg/kg were accompanied by clonal expansion of CD4+ and CD8+ blood T cells by week 6.

In regard to this clone: Its antigen is unknown.

Sequencing was performed with immunoSEQ multiplex PCR; in TCRdb, only in-frame clones are kept and a portion is missing. Of approximately 22,000 clones in the sample, under 85% were seen once. The input for sequencing was CD4+ or CD8+ T cells sorted from blood, taken in a trial of the OX40 agonist ivuxolimab. The chain couples TRBV27 to TRBJ2-3, with a possible D match to TRBD2 (6 bases). The source is an adult with an advanced solid tumor such as melanoma, head and neck, liver or kidney cancer. CDR3 loop: CASLSGYTQYF. CDR3 coding DNA: TGTGCCAGCCTTAGCGGATATACGCAGTATTTT.